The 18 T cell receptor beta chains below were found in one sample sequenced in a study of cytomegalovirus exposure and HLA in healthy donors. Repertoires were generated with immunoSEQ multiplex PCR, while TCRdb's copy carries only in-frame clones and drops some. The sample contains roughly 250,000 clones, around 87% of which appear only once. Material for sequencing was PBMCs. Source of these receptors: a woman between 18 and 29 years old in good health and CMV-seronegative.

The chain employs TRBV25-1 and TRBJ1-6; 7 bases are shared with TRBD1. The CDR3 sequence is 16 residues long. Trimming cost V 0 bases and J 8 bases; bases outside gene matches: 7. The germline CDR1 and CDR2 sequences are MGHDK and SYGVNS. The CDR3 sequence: CASSEYWDRGDSPLHF. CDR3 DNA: TGTGCCAGCAGTGAATATTGGGACAGAGGTGATTCACCCCTCCACTTT. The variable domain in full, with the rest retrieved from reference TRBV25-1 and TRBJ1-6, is EADIYQTPRYLVIGTGKKITLECSQTMGHDKMYWYQQDPGMELHLIHYSYGVNSTEKGDLSSESTVSRIRTEHFPLTLESARPSHTSQYLCASSEYWDRGDSPLHFGNGTRLTVT.

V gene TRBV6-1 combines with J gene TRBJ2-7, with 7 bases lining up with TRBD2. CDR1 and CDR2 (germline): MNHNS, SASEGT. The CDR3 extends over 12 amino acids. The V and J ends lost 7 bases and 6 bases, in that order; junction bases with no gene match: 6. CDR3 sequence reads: CASTAREGEQYV. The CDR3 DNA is TGTGCCAGCACGGCCAGGGAGGGCGAGCAGTACGTC.

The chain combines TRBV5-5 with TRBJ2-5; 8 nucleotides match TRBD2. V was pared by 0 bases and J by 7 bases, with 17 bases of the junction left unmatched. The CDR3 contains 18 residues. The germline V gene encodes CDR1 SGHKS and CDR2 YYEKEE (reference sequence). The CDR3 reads CASSLDLPGRGRGWTQYF. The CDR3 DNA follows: TGTGCCAGCAGCTTGGATCTCCCCGGGAGGGGACGGGGGTGGACCCAGTACTTC.

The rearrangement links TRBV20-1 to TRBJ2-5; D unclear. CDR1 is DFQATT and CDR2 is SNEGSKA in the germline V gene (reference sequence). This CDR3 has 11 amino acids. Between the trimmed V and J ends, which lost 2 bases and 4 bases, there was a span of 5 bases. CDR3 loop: CSARRLETQYF. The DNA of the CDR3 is TGCAGTGCTAGACGACTAGAGACCCAGTACTTC.

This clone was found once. The CDR3 DNA sequence: TGTGCCACCAGCAGAGGCCCCGGGACAGATTATGGCTACACCTTC. This gives the protein CATSRGPGTDYGYTF. The chain links TRBV15 to TRBJ1-2; TRBD1 matches at 7 bases. V lost 1 base and J lost 5; bases outside the gene matches: 7. Germline loops: CDR1 LNHNV, CDR2 YYDKDF (reference sequence). The CDR3 is 15 residues long.

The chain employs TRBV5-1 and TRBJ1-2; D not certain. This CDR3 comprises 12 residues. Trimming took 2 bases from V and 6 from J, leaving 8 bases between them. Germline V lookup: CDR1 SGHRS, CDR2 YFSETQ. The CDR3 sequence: CASSFSTNGYTF. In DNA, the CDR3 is TGCGCCAGCAGCTTTAGTACTAATGGCTACACCTTC.

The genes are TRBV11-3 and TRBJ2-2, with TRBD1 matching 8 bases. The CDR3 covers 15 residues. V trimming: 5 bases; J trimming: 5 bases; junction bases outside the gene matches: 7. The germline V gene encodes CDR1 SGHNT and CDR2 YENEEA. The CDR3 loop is CASSPGRDRTGELFF. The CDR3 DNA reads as TGTGCCAGCAGCCCAGGCAGGGACAGGACCGGGGAGCTGTTTTTT.

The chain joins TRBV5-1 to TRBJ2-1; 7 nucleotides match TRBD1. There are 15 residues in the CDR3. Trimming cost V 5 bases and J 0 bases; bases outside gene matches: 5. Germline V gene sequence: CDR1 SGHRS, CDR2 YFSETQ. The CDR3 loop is CASRPGQFSYNEQFF. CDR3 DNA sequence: TGCGCCAGCAGGCCGGGACAGTTCTCCTACAATGAGCAGTTCTTC.

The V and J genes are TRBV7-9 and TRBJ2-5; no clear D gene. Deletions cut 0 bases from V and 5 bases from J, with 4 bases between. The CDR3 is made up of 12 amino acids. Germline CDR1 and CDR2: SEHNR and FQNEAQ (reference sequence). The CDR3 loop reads CASSLAQETQYF. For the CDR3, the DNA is TGTGCCAGCAGCTTAGCGCAGGAGACCCAGTACTTC.

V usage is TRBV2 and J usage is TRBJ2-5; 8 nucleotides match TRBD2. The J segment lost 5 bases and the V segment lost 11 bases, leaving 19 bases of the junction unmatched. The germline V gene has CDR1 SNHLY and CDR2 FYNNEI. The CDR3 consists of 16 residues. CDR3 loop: CAQGERGPDQHETQYF. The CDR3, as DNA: TGTGCCCAGGGCGAGCGGGGGCCCGACCAACACGAGACCCAGTACTTC. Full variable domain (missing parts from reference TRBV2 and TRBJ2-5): EPEVTQTPSHQVTQMGQEVILRCVPISNHLYFYWYRQILGQKVEFLVSFYNNEISEKSEIFDDQFSVERPDGSNFTLKIRSTKLEDSAMYFCAQGERGPDQHETQYFGPGTRLLVL.

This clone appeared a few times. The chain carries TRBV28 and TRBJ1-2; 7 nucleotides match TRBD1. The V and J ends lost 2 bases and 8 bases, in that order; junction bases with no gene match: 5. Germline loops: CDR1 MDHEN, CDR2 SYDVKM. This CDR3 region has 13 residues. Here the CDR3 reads CASSLDRVRGYTF. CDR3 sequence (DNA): TGTGCCAGCAGTTTAGACAGGGTACGCGGCTACACCTTC.

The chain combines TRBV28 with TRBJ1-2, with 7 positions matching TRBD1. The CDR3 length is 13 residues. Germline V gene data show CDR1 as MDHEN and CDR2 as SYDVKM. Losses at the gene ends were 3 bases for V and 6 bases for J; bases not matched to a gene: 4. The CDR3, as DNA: TGTGCCAGCAGTTTTCAGGGGGGACATGGCTACACCTTC. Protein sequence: CASSFQGGHGYTF.

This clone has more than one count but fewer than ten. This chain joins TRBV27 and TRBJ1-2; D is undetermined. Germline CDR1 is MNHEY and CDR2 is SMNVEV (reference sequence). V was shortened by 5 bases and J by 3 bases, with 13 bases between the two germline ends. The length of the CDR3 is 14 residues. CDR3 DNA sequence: TGTGCCAGCAGTCCGTCAGATCATGACTATGGCTACACCTTC. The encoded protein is CASSPSDHDYGYTF.

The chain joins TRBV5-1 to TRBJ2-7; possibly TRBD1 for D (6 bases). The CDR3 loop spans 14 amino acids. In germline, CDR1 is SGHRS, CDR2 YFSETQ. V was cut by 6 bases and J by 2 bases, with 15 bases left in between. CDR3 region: CASTFGDITYEQYF. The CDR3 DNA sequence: TGCGCCAGCACCTTTGGGGACATCACCTACGAGCAGTACTTC. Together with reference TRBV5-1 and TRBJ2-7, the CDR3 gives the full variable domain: KAGVTQTPRYLIKTRGQQVTLSCSPISGHRSVSWYQQTPGQGLQFLFEYFSETQRNKGNFPGRFSGRQFSNSRSEMNVSTLELGDSALYLCASTFGDITYEQYFGPGTRLTVT.

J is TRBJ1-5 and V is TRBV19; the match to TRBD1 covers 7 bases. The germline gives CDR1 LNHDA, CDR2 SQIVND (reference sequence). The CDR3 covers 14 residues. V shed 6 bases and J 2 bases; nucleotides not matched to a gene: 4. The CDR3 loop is CASRSTGGNQPQHF. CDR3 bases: TGTGCCAGTAGATCTACAGGGGGCAATCAGCCCCAGCATTTT.

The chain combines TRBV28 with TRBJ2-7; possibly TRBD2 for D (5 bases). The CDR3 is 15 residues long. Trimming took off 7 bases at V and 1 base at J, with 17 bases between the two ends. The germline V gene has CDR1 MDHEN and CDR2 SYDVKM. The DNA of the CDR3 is TGTGCCAGCACCCCCCGGGTCCGGGGTTCCTACGAGCAGTACGTC. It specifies CASTPRVRGSYEQYV.

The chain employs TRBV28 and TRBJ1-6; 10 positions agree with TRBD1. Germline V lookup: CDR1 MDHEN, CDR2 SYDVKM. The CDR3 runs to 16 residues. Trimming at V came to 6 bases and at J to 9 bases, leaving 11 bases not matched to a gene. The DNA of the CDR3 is TGTGCCAGCAGAACTTGGGACAGGGGAAGAGGTTCACCCCTCCACTTT. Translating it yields CASRTWDRGRGSPLHF.

CDR3 amino acids: CASGIRGTDTQYF. The CDR3 DNA reads TGTGCCAGCGGCATCAGGGGTACAGATACGCAGTATTTT. This rearrangement joins TRBV7-3 to TRBJ2-3; D might be TRBD1 (6 bases). CDR3 size: 13 residues. CDR1 and CDR2 (germline): SGHTA, FQGTGA. Trimming removed 8 bases at V and 3 bases at J, with 12 bases between.